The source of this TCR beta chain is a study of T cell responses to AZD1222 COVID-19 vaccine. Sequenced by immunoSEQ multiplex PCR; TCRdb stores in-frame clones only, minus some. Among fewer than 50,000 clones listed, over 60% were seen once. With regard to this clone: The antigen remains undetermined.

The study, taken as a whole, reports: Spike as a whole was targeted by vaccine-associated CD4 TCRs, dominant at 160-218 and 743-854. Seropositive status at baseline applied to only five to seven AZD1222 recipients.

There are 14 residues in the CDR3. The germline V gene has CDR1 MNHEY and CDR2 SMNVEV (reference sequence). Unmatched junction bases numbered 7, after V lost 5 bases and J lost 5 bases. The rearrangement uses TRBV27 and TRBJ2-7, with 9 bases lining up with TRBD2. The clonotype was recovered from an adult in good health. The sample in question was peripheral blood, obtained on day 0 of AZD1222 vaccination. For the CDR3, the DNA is TGTGCCAGCAGTCGTAGCGGGGGCGGCCACGAGCAGTACTTC. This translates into CASSRSGGGHEQYF.